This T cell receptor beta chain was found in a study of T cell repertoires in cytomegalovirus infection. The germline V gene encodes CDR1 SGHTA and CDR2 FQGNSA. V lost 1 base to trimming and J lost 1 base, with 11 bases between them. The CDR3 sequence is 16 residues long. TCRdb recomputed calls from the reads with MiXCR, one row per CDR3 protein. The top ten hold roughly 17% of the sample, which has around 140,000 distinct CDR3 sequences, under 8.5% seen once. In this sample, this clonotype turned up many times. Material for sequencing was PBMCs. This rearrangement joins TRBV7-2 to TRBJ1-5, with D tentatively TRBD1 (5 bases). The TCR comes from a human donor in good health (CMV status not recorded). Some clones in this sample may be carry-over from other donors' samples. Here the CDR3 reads CASSLVGGASNQPQHF. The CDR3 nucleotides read TGTGCCAGCAGCTTAGTGGGGGGAGCGAGCAATCAGCCCCAGCATTTT. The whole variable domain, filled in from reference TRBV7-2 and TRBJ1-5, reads GAGVSQSPSNKVTEKGKDVELRCDPISGHTALYWYRQSLGQGLEFLIYFQGNSAPDKSGLPSDRFSAERTGGSVSTLTIQRTQQEDSAVYLCASSLVGGASNQPQHFGDGTRLSIL.